This TCR beta chain was retrieved from a study of CD8+CD57+ T cells in acquired aplastic anemia. Findings and limits, study-wide: Patients were compared with controls for CD8+ Simpson's diversity, and no significant difference emerged.

The template used for profiling TCR beta VDJ and CDR3 was genomic DNA. TCRdb analysed the reads with MiXCR anew, one entry per CDR3 protein. Of 150,000 to 200,000 distinct CDR3 sequences listed, less than 60% are singletons. Whoever was chosen for sequencing had shown CD8+CD57+ cell expansion by flow cytometry. This clonotype was detected ten times or more. Its antigen remains unknown. V gave up 4 bases and J gave up 11 bases, with 12 bases separating them. CDR1 and CDR2 from the germline V gene are MNHEY and SMNVEV (reference sequence). The CDR3 runs to 13 residues. V gene TRBV27 combines with J gene TRBJ1-6; D unclear. The TCR originated in a human donor with aplastic anemia. Sequenced material: sorted CD4+, CD8+, or CD8+CD57+ T cells (not recorded which) from PBMCs. CDR3 sequence reads: CASSSTWGTPLHF. In nucleotides, the CDR3 is TGTGCCAGCAGTTCCACGTGGGGAACACCCCTCCACTTT.